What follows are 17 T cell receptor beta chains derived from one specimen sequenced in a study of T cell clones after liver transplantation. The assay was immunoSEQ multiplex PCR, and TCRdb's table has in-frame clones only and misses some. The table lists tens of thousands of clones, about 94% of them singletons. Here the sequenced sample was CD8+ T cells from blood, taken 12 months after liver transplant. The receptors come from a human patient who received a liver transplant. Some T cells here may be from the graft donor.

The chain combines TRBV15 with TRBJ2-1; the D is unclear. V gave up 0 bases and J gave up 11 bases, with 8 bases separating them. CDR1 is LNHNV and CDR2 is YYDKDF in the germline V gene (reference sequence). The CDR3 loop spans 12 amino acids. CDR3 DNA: TGTGCCACCAGCAGAGATCTGCGGAAGCAGTTCTTC. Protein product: CATSRDLRKQFF.

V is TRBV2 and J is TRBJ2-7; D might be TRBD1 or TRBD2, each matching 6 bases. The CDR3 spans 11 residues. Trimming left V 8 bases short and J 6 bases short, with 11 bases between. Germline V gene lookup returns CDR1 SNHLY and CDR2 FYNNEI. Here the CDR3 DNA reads TGTGCCAGCCGAGGGGGGCTCGAGCAGTACTTC. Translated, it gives CASRGGLEQYF.

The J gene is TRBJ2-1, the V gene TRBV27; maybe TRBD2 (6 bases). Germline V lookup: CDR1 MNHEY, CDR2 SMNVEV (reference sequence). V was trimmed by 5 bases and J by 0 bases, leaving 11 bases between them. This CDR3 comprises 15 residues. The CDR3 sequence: CASSVEGSSYNEQFF. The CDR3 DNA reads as TGTGCCAGCAGTGTGGAGGGAAGCTCCTACAATGAGCAGTTCTTC.

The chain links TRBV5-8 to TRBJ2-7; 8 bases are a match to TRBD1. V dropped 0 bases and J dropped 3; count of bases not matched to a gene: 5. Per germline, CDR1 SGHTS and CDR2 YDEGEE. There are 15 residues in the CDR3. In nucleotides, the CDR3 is TGTGCCAGCAGCTTGGAACAGGGGGGTTTCTACGAGCAGTACTTC. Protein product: CASSLEQGGFYEQYF.

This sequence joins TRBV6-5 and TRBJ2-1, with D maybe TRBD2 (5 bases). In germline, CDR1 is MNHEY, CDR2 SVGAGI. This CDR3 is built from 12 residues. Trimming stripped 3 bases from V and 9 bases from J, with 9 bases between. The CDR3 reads CASSYGSGEQFF. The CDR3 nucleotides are TGTGCCAGCAGTTATGGGAGCGGTGAGCAGTTCTTC.

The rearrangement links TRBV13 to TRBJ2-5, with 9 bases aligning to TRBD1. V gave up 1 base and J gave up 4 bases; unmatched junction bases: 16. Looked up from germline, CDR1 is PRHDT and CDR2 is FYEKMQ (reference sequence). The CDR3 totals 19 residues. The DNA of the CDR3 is TGTGCCAGCAGCTTAGCAATCGAGAACCGGGACAGGGAAGGAGAGACCCAGTACTTC. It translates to CASSLAIENRDREGETQYF.

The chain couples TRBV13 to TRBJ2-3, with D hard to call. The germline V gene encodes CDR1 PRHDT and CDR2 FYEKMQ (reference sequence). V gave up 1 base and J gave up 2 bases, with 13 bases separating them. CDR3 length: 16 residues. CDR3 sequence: CASSLAAEPFTDTQYF. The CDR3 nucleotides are TGTGCCAGCAGCTTAGCGGCGGAACCATTCACAGATACGCAGTATTTT.

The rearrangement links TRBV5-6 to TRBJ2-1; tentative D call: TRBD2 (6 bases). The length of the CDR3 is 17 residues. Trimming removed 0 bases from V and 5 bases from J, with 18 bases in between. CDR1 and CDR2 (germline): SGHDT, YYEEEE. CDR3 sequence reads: CASSLAWIGSPNNEQFF. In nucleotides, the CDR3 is TGTGCCAGCAGCTTGGCCTGGATCGGGAGTCCCAACAATGAGCAGTTCTTC.

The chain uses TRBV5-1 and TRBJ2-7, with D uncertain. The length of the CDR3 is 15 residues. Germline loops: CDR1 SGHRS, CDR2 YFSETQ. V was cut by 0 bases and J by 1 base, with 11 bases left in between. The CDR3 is CASSLGVEVSYEQYF. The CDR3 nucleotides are TGCGCCAGCAGCTTGGGGGTAGAGGTTTCCTACGAGCAGTACTTC.

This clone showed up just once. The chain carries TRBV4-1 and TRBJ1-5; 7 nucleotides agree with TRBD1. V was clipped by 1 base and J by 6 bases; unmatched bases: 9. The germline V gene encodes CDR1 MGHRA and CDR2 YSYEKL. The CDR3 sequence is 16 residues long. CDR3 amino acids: CASSQGFRQGGQPQHF. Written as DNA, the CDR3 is TGCGCCAGCAGCCAAGGGTTTAGACAGGGCGGTCAGCCCCAGCATTTT.

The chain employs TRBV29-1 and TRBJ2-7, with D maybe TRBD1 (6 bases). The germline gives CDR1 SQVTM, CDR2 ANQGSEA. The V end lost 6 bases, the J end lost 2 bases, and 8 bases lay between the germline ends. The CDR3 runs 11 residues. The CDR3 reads CSVWDTYEQYF. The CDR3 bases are TGCAGCGTCTGGGACACCTACGAGCAGTACTTC.

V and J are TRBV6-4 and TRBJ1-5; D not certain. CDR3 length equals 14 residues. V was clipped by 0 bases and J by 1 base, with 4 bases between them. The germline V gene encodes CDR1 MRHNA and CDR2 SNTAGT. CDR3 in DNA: TGTGCCAGCAGTGACTCGAACAGCAATCAGCCCCAGCATTTT. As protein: CASSDSNSNQPQHF.

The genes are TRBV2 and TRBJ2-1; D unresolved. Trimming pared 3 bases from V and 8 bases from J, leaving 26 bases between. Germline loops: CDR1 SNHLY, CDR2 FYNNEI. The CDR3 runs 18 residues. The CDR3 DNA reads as TGTGCCAGCAGTGAGAGAGGCGTCGGCTGGGGAACGATAGATGAGCAGTTCTTC. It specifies CASSERGVGWGTIDEQFF.

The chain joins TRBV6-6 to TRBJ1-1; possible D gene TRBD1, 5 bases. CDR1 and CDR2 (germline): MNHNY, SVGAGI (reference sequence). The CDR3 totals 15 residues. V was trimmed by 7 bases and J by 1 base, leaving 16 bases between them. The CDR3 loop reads CASIQGRGKNTEAFF. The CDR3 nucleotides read TGTGCCAGCATCCAGGGCAGAGGTAAGAACACTGAAGCTTTCTTT.

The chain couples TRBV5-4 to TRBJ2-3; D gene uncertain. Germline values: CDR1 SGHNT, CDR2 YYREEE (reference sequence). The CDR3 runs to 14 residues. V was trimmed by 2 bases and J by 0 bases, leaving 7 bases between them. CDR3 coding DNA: TGTGCCAGCAGCTTTGAGACTAGCACAGATACGCAGTATTTT. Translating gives CASSFETSTDTQYF. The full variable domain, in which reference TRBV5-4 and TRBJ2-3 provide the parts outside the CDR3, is ETGVTQSPTHLIKTRGQQVTLRCSSQSGHNTVSWYQQALGQGPQFIFQYYREEENGRGNFPPRFSGLQFPNYSSELNVNALELDDSALYLCASSFETSTDTQYFGPGTRLTVL.

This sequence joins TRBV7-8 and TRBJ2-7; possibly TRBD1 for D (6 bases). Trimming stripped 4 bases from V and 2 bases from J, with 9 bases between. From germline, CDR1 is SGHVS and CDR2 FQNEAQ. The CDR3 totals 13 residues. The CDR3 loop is CASSWRTAYEQYF. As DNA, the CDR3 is TGTGCCAGCAGCTGGCGGACAGCCTACGAGCAGTACTTC.

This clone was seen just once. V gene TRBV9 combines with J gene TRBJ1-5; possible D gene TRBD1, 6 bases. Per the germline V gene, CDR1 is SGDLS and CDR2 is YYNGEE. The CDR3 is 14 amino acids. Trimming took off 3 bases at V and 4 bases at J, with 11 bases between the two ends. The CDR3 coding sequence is TGTGCCAGCAGCGCGGGACATACGAATCAGCCCCAGCATTTT. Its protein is CASSAGHTNQPQHF.